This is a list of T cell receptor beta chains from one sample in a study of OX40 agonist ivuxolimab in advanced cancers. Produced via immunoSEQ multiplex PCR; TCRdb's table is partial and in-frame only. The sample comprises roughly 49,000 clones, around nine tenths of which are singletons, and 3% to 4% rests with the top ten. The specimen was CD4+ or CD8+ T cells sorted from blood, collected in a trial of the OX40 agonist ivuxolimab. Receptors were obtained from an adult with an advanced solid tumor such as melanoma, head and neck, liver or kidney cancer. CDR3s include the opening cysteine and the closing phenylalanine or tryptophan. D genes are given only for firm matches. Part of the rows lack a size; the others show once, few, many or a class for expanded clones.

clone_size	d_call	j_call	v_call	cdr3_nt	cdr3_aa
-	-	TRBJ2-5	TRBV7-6	TGTGCCAGCAGCTTAGCGGCGGGGCCCCAAGAGACCCAGTACTTC	CASSLAAGPQETQYF
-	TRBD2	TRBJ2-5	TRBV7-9	TGTGCCAGCAGCTTGGAGCGGGGGACCCAGGAGACCCAGTACTTC	CASSLERGTQETQYF
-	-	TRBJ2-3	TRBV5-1	TGCGCCAGCAACTCTGGGGCAGGGGGCACAGATACGCAGTATTTT	CASNSGAGGTDTQYF
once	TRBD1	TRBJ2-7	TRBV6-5	TGTGCCAGCAGTAACCAGGGGGTACGAAACGAGCAGTACTTC	CASSNQGVRNEQYF
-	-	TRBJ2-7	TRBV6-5	TGTGCCGCACAGGGTTCGTCCTACGAGCAGTACTTC	CAAQGSSYEQYF
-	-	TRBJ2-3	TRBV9	TGTGCCAGCAGCGTAGCTAGGAACGTAGATACGCAGTATTTT	CASSVARNVDTQYF
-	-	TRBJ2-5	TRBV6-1	TGTGCCAGCAACAGGGAAGAGACCCAGTACTTC	CASNREETQYF
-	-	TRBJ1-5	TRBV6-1	TGTGCCAGCAGTGAAGCGTACGGGGCTGGGGCTAATCAGCCCCAGCATTTT	CASSEAYGAGANQPQHF
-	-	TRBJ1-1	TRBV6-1	TGTGCCAGCCCACGGGGGGGGAGCACTGAAGCTTTCTTT	CASPRGGSTEAFF
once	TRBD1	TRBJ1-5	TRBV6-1	TGTGCCAGCAGTGACGGGACAGGTTCGCGGGGTCGCGATCAGCCCCAGCATTTT	CASSDGTGSRGRDQPQHF
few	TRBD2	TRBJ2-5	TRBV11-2	TGTGCCAGCAGCTTAAAGGGAGGGTCGGCCCAGTACTTC	CASSLKGGSAQYF
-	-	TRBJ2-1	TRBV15	TGTGCCACCAGCGGGAGGAGGTCCTACAATGAGCAGTTCTTC	CATSGRRSYNEQFF
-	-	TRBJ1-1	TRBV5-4	TGTGCCAGCAAGGGACATGGAGGTTTGGGGAACACTGAAGCTTTCTTT	CASKGHGGLGNTEAFF
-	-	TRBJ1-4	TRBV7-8	TGTGCCAGCAGCTTATACGGCGACCTTAATGAAAAACTGTTTTTT	CASSLYGDLNEKLFF
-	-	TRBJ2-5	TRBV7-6	TGTGCCAGCAGCCGGGTTACCGAGACCCAGTACTTC	CASSRVTETQYF
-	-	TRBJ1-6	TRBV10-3	TGTGCCATCAGTGAGTCGGAGGGCAACGTGGGGCCCCTCCACTTT	CAISESEGNVGPLHF
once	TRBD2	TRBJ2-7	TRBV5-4	TGTGCCAGCAGCAAGACTAGCGGGTTGGCCTACGAGCAGTACTTC	CASSKTSGLAYEQYF
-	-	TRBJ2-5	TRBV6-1	TGTGCCAGCACCCTTCAAGAGACCCAGTACTTC	CASTLQETQYF
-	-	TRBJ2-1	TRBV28	TGTGCCACACTCGACGTAAGCTCCTACAATGAGCAGTTCTTC	CATLDVSSYNEQFF
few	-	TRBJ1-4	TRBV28	TGTGCCAGCAGGGGGGGCGGAGAAAAACTGTTTTTT	CASRGGGEKLFF
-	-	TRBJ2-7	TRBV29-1	TGCAGCGTTGGGTACCACCAGGGGAGCGAGCAGTACTTC	CSVGYHQGSEQYF
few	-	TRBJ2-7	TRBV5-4	TGTGCCAGCAGCTTGGACTACGGGAGCTCCTACGAGCAGTACTTC	CASSLDYGSSYEQYF
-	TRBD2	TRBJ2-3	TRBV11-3	TGTGCCAGCAGCCCGGGGGGTAGCGGGAAAACAGATACGCAGTATTTT	CASSPGGSGKTDTQYF
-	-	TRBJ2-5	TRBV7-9	TGTGCCAGCAGCTTTGGGCAGGGTGGCCAAGAGACCCAGTACTTC	CASSFGQGGQETQYF
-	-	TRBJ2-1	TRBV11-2	TGTGCCAGCAGCAAATCAGGGGTCGGTGAGCAGTTCTTC	CASSKSGVGEQFF
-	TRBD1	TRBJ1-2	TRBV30	TGTGCCTGGAGTACACTGGACAGGGGGCCTGGCTACACCTTC	CAWSTLDRGPGYTF
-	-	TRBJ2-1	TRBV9	TGTGCCAGCAGCGTAGATTCAAGGAATGAGCAGTTCTTC	CASSVDSRNEQFF
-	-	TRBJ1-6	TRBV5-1	TGCGCCAGCAGCTTGGTCCTTCGGGGGGGAAATTCACCCCTCCACTTT	CASSLVLRGGNSPLHF
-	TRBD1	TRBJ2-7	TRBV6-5	TGTGCCAGCAGTTACACGGCAGGGGGCGGTAAGCAGTACTTC	CASSYTAGGGKQYF
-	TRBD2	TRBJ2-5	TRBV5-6	TGTGCCAGCAGCTCTAGCGGGGGAAGGGAGACCCAGTACTTC	CASSSSGGRETQYF
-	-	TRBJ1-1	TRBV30	TGTGCCTGGAGTCGGGGTACTGAAGCTTTCTTT	CAWSRGTEAFF
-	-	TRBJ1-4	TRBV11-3	TGTGCCAGCAGCAGACAGAGGGAGAATGAAAAACTGTTTTTT	CASSRQRENEKLFF
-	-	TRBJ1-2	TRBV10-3	TGTGCCATCAGTGAGTCGAGTTTGGTTGGCTACACCTTC	CAISESSLVGYTF
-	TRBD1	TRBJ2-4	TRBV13	TGTGCCAGCAGCACCCGGACAGGGGGCGCAGGAGACATTCAGTACTTC	CASSTRTGGAGDIQYF
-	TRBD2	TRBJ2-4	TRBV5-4	TGTGCCAGCAGCGATCTAGGGGAGGGCATTCAGTACTTC	CASSDLGEGIQYF
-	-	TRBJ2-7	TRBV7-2	TGTGCCAGCAGCTTAGGAGGGGTCAACTACGAGCAGTACTTC	CASSLGGVNYEQYF
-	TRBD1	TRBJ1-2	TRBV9	TGTGCCAGCAGCGCCGGACGGGGACAGGGTGGCCTTGTGAACTATGGCTACACCTTC	CASSAGRGQGGLVNYGYTF
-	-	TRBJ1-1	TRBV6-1	TGTGCCAGCAGTGAACCAGGACAGATGAACACTGAAGCTTTCTTT	CASSEPGQMNTEAFF
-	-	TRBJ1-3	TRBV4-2	TGTGCCAGCAGCCAAGATCGGCGGGACACCATATATTTT	CASSQDRRDTIYF
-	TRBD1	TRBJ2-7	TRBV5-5	TGTGCCAGCAGAGACACAGGGGGCGTGTACGAGCAGTACTTC	CASRDTGGVYEQYF
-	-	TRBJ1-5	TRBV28	TGTGCCAGCAGTTTGGGGATGGGCAGTCAGCCCCAGCATTTT	CASSLGMGSQPQHF
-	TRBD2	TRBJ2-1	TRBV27	TGTGCCAGCAGTTTAAGGATTCTAGCGGGAGGGCCGACGAGAAATGAGCAGTTCTTC	CASSLRILAGGPTRNEQFF
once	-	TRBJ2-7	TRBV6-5	TGTGCCAGCAGTTACGCGACAAGCTACGAGCAGTACTTC	CASSYATSYEQYF
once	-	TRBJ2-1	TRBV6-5	TGTGCCAGCAGCCCAACTGGGGGCTACAATGAGCAGTTCTTC	CASSPTGGYNEQFF
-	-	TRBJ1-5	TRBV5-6	TGTGCCAGCAGCTTAGATCCCGGTCAGCCCCAGCATTTT	CASSLDPGQPQHF
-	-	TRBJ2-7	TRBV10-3	TGTGCCATCAGTCCTAGCCGGTACGAGCAGTACTTC	CAISPSRYEQYF
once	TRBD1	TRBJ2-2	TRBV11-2	TGTGCCAGCAGCCCCCACCCCCCGACAGGGAAGGTTGCCGGGGAGCTGTTTTTT	CASSPHPPTGKVAGELFF
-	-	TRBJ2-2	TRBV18	TGTGCCAGCTCACCACTTCAGGGGCAGAACACCGGGGAGCTGTTTTTT	CASSPLQGQNTGELFF
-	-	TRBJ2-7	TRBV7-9	TGTGCCAGCAGCTTAGACAGAGGCTACGAGCAGTACTTC	CASSLDRGYEQYF
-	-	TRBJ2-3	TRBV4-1	TGCGCCAGCAGCCAAAAAGGACATAGTGCAGATACGCAGTATTTT	CASSQKGHSADTQYF
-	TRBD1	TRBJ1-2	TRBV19	TGTGCCAGTAGTATGGGGACAGGGGTTTACTATGGCTACACCTTC	CASSMGTGVYYGYTF
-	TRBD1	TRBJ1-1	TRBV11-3	TGTGCCAGCAGCTTAGATGGTCGAGGGGGCAGTACTGAAGCTTTCTTT	CASSLDGRGGSTEAFF
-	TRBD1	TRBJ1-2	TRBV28	TGTGCCAGCAGCCCTCCGGGACAGAGAAGCTATGGCTACACCTTC	CASSPPGQRSYGYTF